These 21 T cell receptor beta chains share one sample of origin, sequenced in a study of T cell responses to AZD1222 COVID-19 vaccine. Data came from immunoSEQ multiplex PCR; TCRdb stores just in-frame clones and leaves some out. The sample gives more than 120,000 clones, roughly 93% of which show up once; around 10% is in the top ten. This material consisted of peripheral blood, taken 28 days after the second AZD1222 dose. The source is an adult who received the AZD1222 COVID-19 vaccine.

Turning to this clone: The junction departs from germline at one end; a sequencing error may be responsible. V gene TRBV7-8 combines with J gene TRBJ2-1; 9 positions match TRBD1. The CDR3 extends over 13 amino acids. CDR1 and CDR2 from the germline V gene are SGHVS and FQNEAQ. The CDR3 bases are TGTGCCAGCAGCTGGGGACAGGGTGGACAACTGGTCTTC. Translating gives CASSWGQGGQLVF.

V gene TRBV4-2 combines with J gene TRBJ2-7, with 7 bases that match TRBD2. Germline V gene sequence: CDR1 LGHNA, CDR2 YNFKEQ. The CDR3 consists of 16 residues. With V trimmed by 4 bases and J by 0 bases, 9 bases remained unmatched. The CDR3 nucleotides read TGTGCCAGCAGCCTAATAGCGGGCACTAGCTCCTACGAGCAGTACTTC. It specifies CASSLIAGTSSYEQYF.

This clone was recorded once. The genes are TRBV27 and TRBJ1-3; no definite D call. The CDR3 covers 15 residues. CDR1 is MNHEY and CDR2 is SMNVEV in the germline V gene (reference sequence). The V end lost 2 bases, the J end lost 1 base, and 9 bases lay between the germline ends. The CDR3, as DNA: TGTGCCAGCAGTTTAGGGCGGGCGTCTGGAAACACCATATATTTT. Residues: CASSLGRASGNTIYF.

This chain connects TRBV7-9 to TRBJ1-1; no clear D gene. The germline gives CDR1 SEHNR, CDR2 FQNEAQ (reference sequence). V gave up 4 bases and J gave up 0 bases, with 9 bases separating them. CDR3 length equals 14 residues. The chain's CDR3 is CASSSGVLNTEAFF. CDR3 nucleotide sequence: TGTGCCAGCAGCTCCGGGGTTCTGAACACTGAAGCTTTCTTT.

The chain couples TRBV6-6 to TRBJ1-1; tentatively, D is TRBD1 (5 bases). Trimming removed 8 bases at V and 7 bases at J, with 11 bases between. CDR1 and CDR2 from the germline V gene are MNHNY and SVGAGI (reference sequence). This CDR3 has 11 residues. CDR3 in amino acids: CASAGGFEAFF. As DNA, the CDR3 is TGTGCCAGCGCCGGGGGTTTTGAAGCTTTCTTT.

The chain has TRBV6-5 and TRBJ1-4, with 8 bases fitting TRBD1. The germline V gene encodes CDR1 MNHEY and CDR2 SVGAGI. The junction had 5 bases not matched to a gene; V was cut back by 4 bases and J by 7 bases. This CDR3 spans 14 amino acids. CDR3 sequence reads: CASSWTGTFEKLFF. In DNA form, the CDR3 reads TGTGCCAGCAGTTGGACAGGGACTTTTGAAAAACTGTTTTTT.

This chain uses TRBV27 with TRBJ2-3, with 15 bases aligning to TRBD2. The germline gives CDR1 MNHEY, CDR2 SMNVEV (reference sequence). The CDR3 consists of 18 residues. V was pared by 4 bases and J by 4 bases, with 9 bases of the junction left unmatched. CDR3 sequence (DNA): TGTGCCAGCAGTTCCCCCGGGACTAGCGGGAGGAGGGCAGATACGCAGTATTTT. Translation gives CASSSPGTSGRRADTQYF.

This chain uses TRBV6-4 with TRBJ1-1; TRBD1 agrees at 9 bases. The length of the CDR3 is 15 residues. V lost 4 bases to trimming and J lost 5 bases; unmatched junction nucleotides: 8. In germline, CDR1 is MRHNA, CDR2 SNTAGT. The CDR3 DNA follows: TGTGCCAGCAGTGCCTCCTCGACAGGGGGGACTGAAGCTTTCTTT. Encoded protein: CASSASSTGGTEAFF.

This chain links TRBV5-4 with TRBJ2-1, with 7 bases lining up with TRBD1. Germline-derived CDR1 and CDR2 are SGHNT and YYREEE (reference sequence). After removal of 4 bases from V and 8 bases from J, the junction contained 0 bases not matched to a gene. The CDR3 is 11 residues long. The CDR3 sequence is CASSQGDEQFF. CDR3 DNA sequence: TGTGCCAGCAGCCAGGGGGATGAGCAGTTCTTC. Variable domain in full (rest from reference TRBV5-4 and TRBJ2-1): ETGVTQSPTHLIKTRGQQVTLRCSSQSGHNTVSWYQQALGQGPQFIFQYYREEENGRGNFPPRFSGLQFPNYSSELNVNALELDDSALYLCASSQGDEQFFGPGTRLTVL.

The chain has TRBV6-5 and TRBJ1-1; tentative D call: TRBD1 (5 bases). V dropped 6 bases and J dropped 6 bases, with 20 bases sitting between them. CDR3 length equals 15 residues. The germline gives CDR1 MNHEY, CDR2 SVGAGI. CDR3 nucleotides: TGTGCCAGCAGCAGGGTCGTAGAGGTCGTCGCTGAAGCTTTCTTT. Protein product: CASSRVVEVVAEAFF.

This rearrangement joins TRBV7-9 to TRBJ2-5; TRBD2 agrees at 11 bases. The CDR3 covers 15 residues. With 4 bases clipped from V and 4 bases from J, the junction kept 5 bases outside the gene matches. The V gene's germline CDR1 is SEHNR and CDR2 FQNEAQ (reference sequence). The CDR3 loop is CASSSTSGSRETQYF. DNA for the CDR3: TGTGCCAGCAGCTCTACTAGCGGGAGTCGAGAGACCCAGTACTTC.

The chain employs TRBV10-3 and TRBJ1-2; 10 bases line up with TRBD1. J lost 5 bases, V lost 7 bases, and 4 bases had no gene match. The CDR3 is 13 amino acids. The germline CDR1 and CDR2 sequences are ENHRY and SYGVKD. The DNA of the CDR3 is TGTGCCATCACCGACAGGGGGCCATATGGCTACACCTTC. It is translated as CAITDRGPYGYTF.

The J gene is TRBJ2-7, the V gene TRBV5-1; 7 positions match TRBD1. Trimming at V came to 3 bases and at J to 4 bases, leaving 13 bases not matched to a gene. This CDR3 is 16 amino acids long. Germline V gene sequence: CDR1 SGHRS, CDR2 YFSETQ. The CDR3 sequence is CASSSETGISVYEQYF. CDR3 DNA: TGCGCCAGCAGCTCGGAGACAGGGATTTCAGTATACGAGCAGTACTTC.

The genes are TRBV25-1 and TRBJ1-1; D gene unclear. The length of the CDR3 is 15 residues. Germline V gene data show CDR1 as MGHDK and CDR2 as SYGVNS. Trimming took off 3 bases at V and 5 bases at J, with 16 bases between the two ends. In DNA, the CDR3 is TGTGCCAGCAGTGAGTCGCAGGTTTCGAGTACTGAAGCTTTCTTT. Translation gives CASSESQVSSTEAFF.

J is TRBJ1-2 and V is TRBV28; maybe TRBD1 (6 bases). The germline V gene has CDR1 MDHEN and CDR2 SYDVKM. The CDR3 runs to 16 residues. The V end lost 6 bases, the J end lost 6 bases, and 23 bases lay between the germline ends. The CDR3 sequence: CASRTWSPQGIHGYTF. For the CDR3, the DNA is TGTGCCAGCAGGACTTGGTCACCCCAGGGGATCCATGGCTACACCTTC.

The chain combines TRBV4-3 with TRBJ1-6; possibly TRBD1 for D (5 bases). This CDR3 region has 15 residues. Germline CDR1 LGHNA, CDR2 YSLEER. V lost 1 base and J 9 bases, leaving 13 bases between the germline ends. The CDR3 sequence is CASSQAGAGFSPLHF. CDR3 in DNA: TGCGCCAGCAGCCAAGCCGGGGCAGGATTTTCACCCCTCCACTTT.

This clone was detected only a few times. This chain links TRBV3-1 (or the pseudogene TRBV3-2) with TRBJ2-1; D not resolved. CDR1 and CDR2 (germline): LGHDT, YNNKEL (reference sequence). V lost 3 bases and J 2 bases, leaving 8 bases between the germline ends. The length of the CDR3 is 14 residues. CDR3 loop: CASSQTGPYNEQFF. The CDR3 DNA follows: TGTGCCAGCAGCCAGACGGGCCCCTACAATGAGCAGTTCTTC.

CDR3 protein: CASSRSGSLLGYTF. The CDR3 DNA reads as TGTGCCAGCAGCCGCTCCGGGAGTCTCCTAGGCTACACCTTC. The J gene is TRBJ1-2, the V gene TRBV6-5; D unresolved. The germline V gene has CDR1 MNHEY and CDR2 SVGAGI. V was trimmed by 6 bases and J by 8 bases, leaving 19 bases between them. The CDR3 extends over 14 amino acids.

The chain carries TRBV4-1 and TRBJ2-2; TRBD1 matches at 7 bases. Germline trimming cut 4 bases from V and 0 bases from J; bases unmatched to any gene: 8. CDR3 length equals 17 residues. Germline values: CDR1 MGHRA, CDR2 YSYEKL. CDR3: CASSRSTGTTNTGELFF. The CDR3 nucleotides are TGCGCCAGCAGCCGCTCGACAGGGACCACGAACACCGGGGAGCTGTTTTTT.

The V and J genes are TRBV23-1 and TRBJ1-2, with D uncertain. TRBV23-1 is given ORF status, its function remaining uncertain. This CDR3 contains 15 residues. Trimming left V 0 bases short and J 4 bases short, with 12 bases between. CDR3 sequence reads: CASSQSKGGPYGYTF. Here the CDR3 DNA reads TGCGCCAGCAGTCAATCGAAGGGAGGCCCCTATGGCTACACCTTC.

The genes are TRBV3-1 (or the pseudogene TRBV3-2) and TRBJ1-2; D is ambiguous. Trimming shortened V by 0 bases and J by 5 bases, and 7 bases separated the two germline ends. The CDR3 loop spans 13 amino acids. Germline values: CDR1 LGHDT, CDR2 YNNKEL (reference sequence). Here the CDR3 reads CASSQERAYGYTF. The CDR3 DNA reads TGTGCCAGCAGCCAAGAAAGGGCATATGGCTACACCTTC.